One sample yielded the 8 T cell receptor beta chains listed below, sequenced in a study of blood T cell repertoires in COVID-19. Sequencing used immunoSEQ multiplex PCR; TCRdb keeps in-frame clones, though not all of them. The table has hundreds of thousands of clones, around 89% seen once. Sample: PBMCs or T cells enriched from blood (not recorded which). Receptors originate from a man aged 25 to 40 who had recovered from COVID-19.

The chain links TRBV27 to TRBJ2-7; 15 bases fit TRBD2. With 4 bases clipped from V and 8 bases from J, the junction kept 3 bases outside the gene matches. In germline, CDR1 is MNHEY, CDR2 SMNVEV (reference sequence). The CDR3 consists of 14 residues. CDR3 in DNA: TGTGCCAGCAGTTGGACTAGCGGGAGGGTTAAGCAGTACTTC. It encodes CASSWTSGRVKQYF.

As concerns this clone: Distinct nucleotide sequences in the sample also encode this CDR3. This chain uses TRBV5-1 with TRBJ2-5; TRBD2 matches at 7 bases. Trimming took 2 bases from V and 5 from J; bases not matched to a gene: 6. From germline, CDR1 is SGHRS and CDR2 YFSETQ. The CDR3 runs 14 residues. The CDR3 DNA is TGCGCCAGCAGCTTCGGGGGAGCGGGGGAGACCCAGTACTTC. It codes for CASSFGGAGETQYF.

CDR3 sequence (DNA): TGTGCCAGCAGCTTAGACATGGGGCAAGAGTTCTTC. This encodes CASSLDMGQEFF. The chain combines TRBV11-2 with TRBJ2-1; D is perhaps TRBD1 (5 bases). The V gene lost 0 bases and the J gene lost 14 bases, with 11 bases spanning the gap. CDR3 length equals 12 residues. The germline gives CDR1 SGHAT, CDR2 FQNNGV.

The J gene is TRBJ2-7, the V gene TRBV11-2; 7 bases are shared with TRBD2. The V segment lost 2 bases and the J segment 0 bases; nucleotides outside the gene matches: 1. This CDR3 region has 14 residues. From germline, CDR1 is SGHAT and CDR2 FQNNGV. This CDR3 is CASSLRGDSYEQYF. The CDR3 DNA reads TGTGCCAGCAGCTTACGGGGGGACTCCTACGAGCAGTACTTC.

The V call is TRBV27, the J call TRBJ1-1; 9 bases align to TRBD1. Trimming removed 5 bases from V and 1 base from J; junction bases left unmatched: 2. The CDR3 extends over 14 amino acids. Germline V gives CDR1 MNHEY, CDR2 SMNVEV (reference sequence). The DNA for the CDR3 is TGTGCCAGCAGTCGGACAGGGGCGAACACTGAAGCTTTCTTT. Amino acids: CASSRTGANTEAFF.

The V call is TRBV2, the J call TRBJ1-4; a weak D match, TRBD1 (6 bases). From germline, CDR1 is SNHLY and CDR2 FYNNEI. The length of the CDR3 is 15 residues. The V gene lost 2 bases and the J gene lost 8 bases, with 15 bases spanning the gap. Here the CDR3 reads CASSELGAGDEKLFF. For the CDR3, the DNA is TGTGCCAGCAGTGAACTGGGGGCAGGGGACGAAAAACTGTTTTTT.

The chain employs TRBV3-1 (or the pseudogene TRBV3-2) and TRBJ1-2; D is unresolved. The V gene's germline CDR1 is LGHDT and CDR2 YNNKEL (reference sequence). Trimming shortened V by 2 bases and J by 2 bases, and 12 bases separated the two germline ends. This CDR3 region has 15 residues. The CDR3 region has the DNA TGTGCCAGCAGCCAAAACGGCGACGGGAACTATGGCTACACCTTC. Its protein is CASSQNGDGNYGYTF.

The chain joins TRBV19 to TRBJ1-2; 9 nucleotides line up with TRBD1. Losses at the gene ends were 1 base for V and 7 bases for J; bases not matched to a gene: 7. Germline loops: CDR1 LNHDA, CDR2 SQIVND (reference sequence). The CDR3 is made up of 15 amino acids. CDR3 DNA sequence: TGTGCCAGTAGTATAGTCGGGACAGGGCACTCTGGCTACACCTTC. This translates into CASSIVGTGHSGYTF.